The 5 T cell receptor beta chains reported below all come from one sample, sequenced in a study of spatial heterogeneity in lung cancer. The time point was: sample taken at primary tumor resection. Sequencing was performed on whole RNA extracted from tumor and nontumor lung tissue, or from frozen PBMC, and the material was left unsorted. Using its own MiXCR run on the 5' RACE reads, TCRdb lists one record per CDR3 protein. The data hold 35,000 to 55,000 distinct CDR3 sequences, with roughly 7.1% observed a single time. The sample here was PBMCs, taken at surgery. The receptors shown here come from a female donor with early-stage non-small cell lung cancer.

This clonotype was seen repeatedly, ten times or more. The CDR3 sequence is CASSPQLNSPLHF. The DNA for the CDR3 is TGTGCCAGCAGCCCCCAGCTGAATTCACCCCTCCACTTT. The chain links TRBV3-1 to TRBJ1-6; D gene ambiguous. Germline assignment: CDR1 LGHDT and CDR2 YNNKEL (reference sequence). The V end was cut by 4 bases, the J end by 7 bases, with 8 bases between. The CDR3 contains 13 residues.

As to this clonotype: A much larger clonotype is one base distant, so this may be a read error. The gene calls are TRBV3-1 and TRBJ2-1; perhaps TRBD2 as D (6 bases). Germline CDR1 and CDR2: LGHDT and YNNKEL (reference sequence). V lost 4 bases to trimming and J lost 6 bases, with 16 bases between them. This CDR3 has 15 residues. The CDR3 loop is CASSPWRDDFNEQFF. The CDR3 coding sequence is TGTGCCAGCAGCCCTTGGCGGGATGATTTCAATGAGCAGTTCTTC.

This clonotype was counted ten times or more. The chain recombines TRBV5-6 with TRBJ2-3; D unclear. CDR1 and CDR2 (germline): SGHDT, YYEEEE. V lost 2 bases to trimming and J lost 6 bases, with 13 bases between them. This CDR3 contains 14 residues. CDR3: CASSLRPPPDTQYF. The CDR3 DNA reads as TGTGCCAGCAGCTTACGCCCGCCCCCGGATACGCAGTATTTT.

Note on this clonotype: A much bigger clone sits one base away, suggesting this may be a read error. The chain carries TRBV4-1 and TRBJ2-3; maybe TRBD2 (5 bases). The CDR3 consists of 12 residues. Per germline, CDR1 MGHRA and CDR2 YSYEKL. Trimming left V 6 bases short and J 3 bases short, with 7 bases between. The DNA of the CDR3 is TGCGCCAGCAGGGGCGGGACAGATACGCAGTATTTT. Protein sequence: CASRGGTDTQYF.

This clonotype was detected ten times or more. V gene TRBV25-1 combines with J gene TRBJ2-3; 7 bases map to TRBD1. There are 14 residues in the CDR3. Germline lookup yields CDR1 MGHDK and CDR2 SYGVNS. V dropped 4 bases and J dropped 4; count of bases not matched to a gene: 5. In DNA form, the CDR3 reads TGTGCCAGCAGTGCCCGACAGGGAGCAGATACGCAGTATTTT. This encodes CASSARQGADTQYF. Looking up the rest from reference TRBV25-1 and TRBJ2-3 gives the full variable domain: EADIYQTPRYLVIGTGKKITLECSQTMGHDKMYWYQQDPGMELHLIHYSYGVNSTEKGDLSSESTVSRIRTEHFPLTLESARPSHTSQYLCASSARQGADTQYFGPGTRLTVL.